This entry is about one T cell receptor (beta chain). The antigen remains unidentified. This sample stems from a study of T cells in narcolepsy. Whole-study results and caveats: Comparing one patient's CSF and blood CD4+ clonotypes highlighted HCRT- and TRIB2-specific autoreactive clonotypes.

CDR1 is LNHDA and CDR2 is SQIVND in the germline V gene (reference sequence). V trimming: 7 bases; J trimming: 8 bases; junction bases outside the gene matches: 18. The CDR3 totals 16 residues. Method: immunoSEQ multiplex PCR; TCRdb's copy keeps in-frame clones and lacks some. The data show over 30,000 clones, about 85% seen once. The sample consisted of CD45RA- memory CD4+ T cells from PBMCs. V is TRBV19 and J is TRBJ1-2; the match to TRBD1 covers 8 bases. The source of this sequence is a human donor with narcolepsy. This CDR3 is CASTAHPGQGVGGYTF. The CDR3 coding sequence is TGTGCCAGTACCGCTCACCCAGGACAGGGAGTCGGAGGCTACACCTTC.